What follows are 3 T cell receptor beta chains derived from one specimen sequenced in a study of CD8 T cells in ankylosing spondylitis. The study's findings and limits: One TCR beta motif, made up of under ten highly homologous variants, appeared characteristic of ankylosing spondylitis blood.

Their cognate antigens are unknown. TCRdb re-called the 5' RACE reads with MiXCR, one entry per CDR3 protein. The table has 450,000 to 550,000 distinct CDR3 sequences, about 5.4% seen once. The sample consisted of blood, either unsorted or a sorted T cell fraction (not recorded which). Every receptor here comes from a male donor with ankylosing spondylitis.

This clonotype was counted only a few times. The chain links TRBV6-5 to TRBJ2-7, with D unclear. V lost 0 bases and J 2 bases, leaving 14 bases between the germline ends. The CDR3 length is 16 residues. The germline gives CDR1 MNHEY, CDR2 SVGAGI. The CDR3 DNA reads TGTGCCAGCAGTTACTCGATTTTTATGGGGACCTACGAGCAGTACTTC. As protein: CASSYSIFMGTYEQYF.

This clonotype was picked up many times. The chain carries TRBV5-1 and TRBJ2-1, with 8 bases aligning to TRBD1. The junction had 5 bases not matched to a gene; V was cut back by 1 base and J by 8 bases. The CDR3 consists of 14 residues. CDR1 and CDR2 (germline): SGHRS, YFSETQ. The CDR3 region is CASSLLQGADEQFF. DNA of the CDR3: TGCGCCAGCAGCTTGCTCCAGGGGGCGGATGAGCAGTTCTTC.

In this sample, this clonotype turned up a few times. CDR3 sequence: CASSPLQGAVQPQHF. The CDR3 nucleotides are TGTGCCAGCTCACCACTCCAGGGGGCTGTTCAGCCCCAGCATTTT. The rearrangement links TRBV18 to TRBJ1-5; TRBD1 agrees at 8 bases. V shed 1 base and J 6 bases; nucleotides not matched to a gene: 5. The CDR3 is 15 residues long. In germline, CDR1 is KGHSH, CDR2 LQKENI.